Following are 2 T cell receptor beta chains from one sample sequenced in a study of monozygotic twins with inflammatory bowel disease. TCRdb reprocessed the 5' RACE reads and keeps a single row for each CDR3 protein, giving no DNA. The sample has 300,000 to 350,000 distinct CDR3 sequences. Sequences were obtained from blood. The receptors were gathered from a human donor with ulcerative colitis or Crohn's disease, or a healthy co-twin of an affected twin (not recorded which).

The rearrangement uses TRBV10-3 and TRBJ2-5; TCRdb reports TRBD1, a call that lacks DNA to check it against. The CDR3 extends over 14 amino acids. Germline CDR1 ENHRY, CDR2 SYGVKD. The chain's CDR3 is CAISESRGLETQYF.

V gene TRBV6-5 combines with J gene TRBJ2-6; TCRdb names TRBD1, which stays unverified in the absence of DNA. Germline CDR1 reads MNHEY; CDR2 reads SVGAGI. The CDR3 contains 18 residues. CDR3 in amino acids: CASSYSAGGSSGANVLTF.